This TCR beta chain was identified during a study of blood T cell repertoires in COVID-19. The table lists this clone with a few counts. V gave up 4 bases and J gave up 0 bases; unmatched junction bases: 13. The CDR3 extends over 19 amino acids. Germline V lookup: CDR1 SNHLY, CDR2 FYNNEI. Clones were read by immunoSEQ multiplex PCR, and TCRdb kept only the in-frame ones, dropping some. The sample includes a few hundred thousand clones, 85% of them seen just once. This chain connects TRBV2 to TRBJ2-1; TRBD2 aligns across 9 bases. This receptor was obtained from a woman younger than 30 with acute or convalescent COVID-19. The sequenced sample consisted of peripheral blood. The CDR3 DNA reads TGTGCCAGCAGTGCCCCTTTAGCGGGGGTACCGAGCTCCTACAATGAGCAGTTCTTC. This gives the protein CASSAPLAGVPSSYNEQFF.